The clone carrying this T cell receptor beta chain appeared a few times. What it binds is unknown. Tumor or blood genomic DNA was sequenced, with inputs of about 550 ng to 6,500 ng. This entry is derived from a study of T cells in tumors after PD-1 blockade. About the research overall: Some patients also took daily vismodegib 150 mg during anti-PD-1 treatment.

Only in-frame clones appear in the TCRdb table, and some are missing; sequencing was by immunoSEQ multiplex PCR. The sample comprises about 20,000 clones, roughly 73% of which are singletons, and about 27% rests with the top ten. Study-level points and caveats: Blood contained 40% to 50% of the tumor's TCR clonotypes.

The origin of this receptor is a human donor with basal cell carcinoma. This material consisted of PBMCs, taken before anti-PD-1 treatment.

The CDR3 loop reads CASSQYKGTQYF. The DNA of the CDR3 is TGTGCCAGCAGCCAATATAAGGGGACCCAGTACTTC. The V gene is TRBV3-1 (or the pseudogene TRBV3-2), the J gene TRBJ2-5; D unresolved. The CDR3 extends over 12 amino acids. Germline CDR1 and CDR2: LGHDT and YNNKEL (reference sequence). The V gene lost 2 bases and the J gene lost 7 bases, with 8 bases spanning the gap.